A selection of T cell receptor beta chains follows, all from one sample in a study of response to subunit inactivated influenza vaccine. TCRdb ran MiXCR on the RT-PCR reads and lists one entry per CDR3 protein. In the table there are about 610,000 distinct CDR3 sequences, approximately 15% of which are singletons. Sequencing used PBMCs from blood, obtained 11 to 12 days after vaccination. The source is a man between 50 and 59 years old who received an inactivated influenza vaccine. Both conserved end residues are part of each CDR3. The order of the fields is D gene, J gene, clone size, V gene, CDR3 protein, CDR3 DNA. A D gene is named only where the DNA matches it firmly. Clone size is given for some rows only: seen once, a few or many times, or a class if the clone is expanded.

>NA|TRBJ2-5|NA|TRBV7-2
CASSDSSRSEETQYF
TGTGCCAGCAGCGATAGCAGCAGGTCCGAAGAGACCCAGTACTTC
>NA|TRBJ2-3|few|TRBV6-5
CASSYSGSWTDTQYF
TGTGCCAGCAGTTATTCCGGGAGTTGGACAGATACGCAGTATTTT
>NA|TRBJ2-4|NA|TRBV15
CATSSRGDLAKNIQYF
TGTGCCACCAGCAGTAGGGGGGATTTAGCCAAAAACATTCAGTACTTC
>TRBD1|TRBJ1-2|NA|TRBV5-1
CASSLVSGGERYTF
TGCGCCAGCAGCTTGGTTTCAGGGGGTGAACGCTACACCTTC
>NA|TRBJ2-7|NA|TRBV20-1
CSALVQPRSYEQYF
TGCAGTGCCCTGGTCCAACCGAGATCCTACGAGCAGTACTTC
>NA|TRBJ2-7|few|TRBV2
CASITGQTSYEQYF
TGTGCCAGCATTACCGGCCAAACTTCCTACGAGCAGTACTTC
>NA|TRBJ1-3|NA|TRBV11-2
CASSPPRGTGNTIYF
TGTGCCAGCAGCCCCCCGAGGGGGACTGGAAACACCATATATTTT
>NA|TRBJ2-7|few|TRBV12-3/TRBV12-4
CASSYGHEQYF
TGTGCCAGCAGTTATGGACACGAGCAGTACTTC
>NA|TRBJ1-6|NA|TRBV7-8
CASSFEPGLSYNSPLHF
TGTGCCAGCAGCTTTGAACCGGGACTCTCCTATAATTCACCCCTCCACTTT
>NA|TRBJ1-1|few|TRBV20-1
CSAPRVLDTEAFF
TGCAGTGCTCCTCGGGTTTTGGACACTGAAGCTTTCTTT
>NA|TRBJ2-5|NA|TRBV25-1
CASSAMTTQETQYF
TGTGCCAGCAGTGCTATGACAACTCAAGAGACCCAGTACTTC
>TRBD2|TRBJ2-5|few|TRBV6-2/TRBV6-3
CASSETGTMVIQETQYF
TGTGCCAGCAGTGAGACCGGGACTATGGTAATTCAAGAGACCCAGTACTTC
>NA|TRBJ2-5|NA|TRBV7-2
CASSLPSQETQYF
TGTGCCAGCAGCTTACCTTCTCAAGAGACCCAGTACTTC
>TRBD1|TRBJ2-1|NA|TRBV6-2/TRBV6-3
CASSGRDRGPLVSYNEQFF
TGTGCCAGCAGCGGTCGGGACAGGGGGCCCCTGGTTTCCTACAATGAGCAGTTCTTC
>NA|TRBJ2-3|many|TRBV5-5
CASSLTGASTDTQYF
TGTGCCAGCAGCTTAACAGGAGCTAGCACAGATACGCAGTATTTT
>TRBD2|TRBJ2-3|many|TRBV20-1
CSARLAESTDTQYF
TGCAGTGCCCGACTAGCGGAGTCCACAGATACGCAGTATTTT
>NA|TRBJ1-1|NA|TRBV20-1
CSATQKGRMNTEAFF
TGCAGTGCTACACAGAAAGGACGGATGAACACTGAAGCTTTCTTT
>TRBD1|TRBJ2-3|few|TRBV10-3
CAIGDSFSTDTQYF
TGTGCCATCGGGGACAGTTTCAGCACAGATACGCAGTATTTT
>NA|TRBJ2-5|few|TRBV5-1
CASSLKGPTIAETQYF
TGCGCCAGCAGCTTGAAAGGGCCAACTATCGCAGAGACCCAGTACTTC
>TRBD1|TRBJ2-1|NA|TRBV6-1
CASSARTGVISGEQFF
TGTGCCAGCAGCGCTCGGACAGGGGTGATCTCTGGTGAGCAGTTCTTC
>TRBD1|TRBJ1-6|few|TRBV20-1
CSARTGGTSPLHF
TGCAGTGCTAGGACAGGGGGAACGTCACCCCTCCACTTT
>TRBD1|TRBJ1-1|NA|TRBV5-1
CASSLGQTGGRTEAFF
TGCGCCAGCAGCTTGGGACAGACAGGGGGTCGGACTGAAGCTTTCTTT
>NA|TRBJ2-5|NA|TRBV24-1
CATKFQETQYF
TGTGCCACCAAATTTCAAGAGACCCAGTACTTC
>NA|TRBJ1-1|NA|TRBV7-2
CASSVREGTFEAFF
TGTGCCAGCAGCGTAAGGGAGGGGACCTTTGAAGCTTTCTTT
>TRBD2|TRBJ2-2|many|TRBV6-5
CASSWGLDVPGELFF
TGTGCCAGCAGTTGGGGACTAGACGTCCCCGGGGAGCTGTTTTTT
>TRBD2|TRBJ2-5|few|TRBV20-1
CSASRGIQETQYF
TGCAGTGCTTCGCGGGGGATCCAAGAGACCCAGTACTTC
>TRBD2|TRBJ2-2|many|TRBV5-1
CASSLTSGSGTGELFF
TGCGCCAGCAGCTTGACTAGCGGGAGTGGAACCGGGGAGCTGTTTTTT
>TRBD2|TRBJ2-1|many|TRBV5-1
CASSLETSGSYNEQFF
TGCGCCAGCAGCTTGGAAACTAGCGGGTCCTACAATGAGCAGTTCTTC
>TRBD2|TRBJ2-1|few|TRBV18
CASSPQSSGITYNEQFF
TGTGCCAGCTCACCACAGTCTAGCGGGATTACCTACAATGAGCAGTTCTTC
>NA|TRBJ2-2|NA|TRBV20-1
CSARLDPGTGNTGELFF
TGCAGTGCTAGACTTGACCCCGGGACGGGGAACACCGGGGAGCTGTTTTTT
>NA|TRBJ1-2|NA|TRBV14
CASSPTGRANYGYTF
TGTGCCAGCAGCCCCACCGGGAGGGCCAACTATGGCTACACCTTC
>NA|TRBJ1-5|few|TRBV6-1
CASSERGAGRQPQHF
TGTGCCAGCAGTGAACGGGGGGCAGGGAGACAGCCCCAGCATTTT
>NA|TRBJ1-2|few|TRBV20-1
CSARGGAGYTF
TGCAGTGCTAGGGGTGGCGCTGGCTACACCTTC
>TRBD2|TRBJ2-7|many|TRBV10-3
CAIRPTSGPSYEQYF
TGTGCCATCAGGCCCACTAGCGGCCCCTCCTACGAGCAGTACTTC
>NA|TRBJ2-1|many|TRBV12-3/TRBV12-4
CASSLDINEQFF
TGTGCCAGCAGTCTGGACATTAATGAGCAGTTCTTC
>TRBD1|TRBJ2-5|NA|TRBV5-1
CASNIQGWYPETQYF
TGCGCCAGCAACATACAGGGGTGGTACCCAGAGACCCAGTACTTC
>NA|TRBJ2-1|few|TRBV20-1
CSASRTGEVGEQFF
TGCAGTGCTTCCCGTACGGGGGAGGTCGGTGAGCAGTTCTTC
>NA|TRBJ2-2|few|TRBV6-2/TRBV6-3
CASSIHQRRTGELFF
TGTGCCAGCAGTATACACCAAAGGCGCACCGGGGAGCTGTTTTTT
>NA|TRBJ1-4|NA|TRBV5-1
CASSPGGSFNEKLFF
TGCGCCAGCAGCCCTGGAGGTAGTTTTAATGAAAAACTGTTTTTT
>NA|TRBJ1-2|NA|TRBV6-1
CASRKGTQGDGGYTF
TGTGCCAGCCGGAAGGGGACCCAAGGCGACGGTGGCTACACCTTC
>TRBD1|TRBJ1-1|NA|TRBV24-1
CATSHTGGTEAFF
TGTGCCACCAGCCACACAGGGGGTACTGAAGCTTTCTTT
>NA|TRBJ1-2|few|TRBV20-1
CSAGGPNNGYTF
TGCAGTGCAGGGGGACCTAATAATGGCTACACCTTC
>NA|TRBJ1-1|NA|TRBV20-1
CSAKSWGNTEAFF
TGCAGTGCTAAAAGTTGGGGGAACACTGAAGCTTTCTTT
>NA|TRBJ1-5|NA|TRBV25-1
CASGNSNQPQHF
TGTGCCAGCGGCAATAGCAATCAGCCCCAGCATTTT
>NA|TRBJ2-1|NA|TRBV7-9
CASRPLSVGSYNEQFF
TGTGCCAGCAGACCCCTTTCGGTCGGCTCCTACAATGAGCAGTTCTTC
>TRBD2|TRBJ2-5|few|TRBV5-6
CASSWGGRETQYF
TGTGCCAGCAGCTGGGGGGGTCGAGAGACCCAGTACTTC
>TRBD2|TRBJ2-7|few|TRBV10-2
CASSGLAGAYEQYF
TGCGCCAGCAGTGGACTAGCGGGAGCCTACGAGCAGTACTTC
>NA|TRBJ2-5|NA|TRBV7-2
CASSKAGGWETQYF
TGTGCCAGCAGCAAGGCAGGGGGGTGGGAGACCCAGTACTTC
>NA|TRBJ2-4|NA|TRBV19
CASSIGPVGDIQYF
TGTGCCAGTAGTATCGGACCGGTCGGAGACATTCAGTACTTC
>NA|TRBJ1-2|NA|TRBV7-3
CASSFGANYGYTF
TGTGCCAGCAGCTTCGGAGCTAACTATGGCTACACCTTC
>NA|TRBJ2-7|NA|TRBV21-1
CASNHRGSYEQYF
TGTGCCAGCAACCACAGGGGTTCCTACGAGCAGTACTTC
>NA|TRBJ1-6|NA|TRBV10-3
CAISDLQYNSPLHF
TGTGCCATCAGTGATTTGCAGTATAATTCACCCCTCCACTTT
>NA|TRBJ2-1|NA|TRBV30
CAWNSRGNEQFF
TGTGCCTGGAACTCCAGGGGCAATGAGCAGTTCTTC
>TRBD2|TRBJ2-1|NA|TRBV12-3/TRBV12-4
CASSLAGGGEQFF
TGTGCCAGCAGTTTAGCGGGGGGGGGTGAGCAGTTCTTC